This TCR beta chain was captured by sequencing in a study of post-analysis software for immune sequencing data. On the study more broadly: There were relapsing-remitting, secondary progressive and progressive-relapsing multiple sclerosis among the disease courses included.

Study observations and caveats: Compared with controls, patients showed significantly lower normalized Chao1 diversity. Strong co-clustering by F measure was seen for same-batch samples.

Every TCR beta cDNA library bore unique molecular identifiers. It was from about 0.98 to 11 million T cells that some 460,000 cDNA molecules came. One entry per CDR3 protein, called by TCRdb with MiXCR from the PCR reads. The sample lists about 570,000 distinct CDR3 sequences; around 31% were seen once. In regard to this clonotype: The antigen is not known.

The clonotype comes from a girl under 18 with multiple sclerosis. The source material was blood.

CDR3 residues: CASSFAQMNTEAFF. CDR3 nucleotides: TGCGCCAGCAGCTTTGCCCAGATGAACACTGAAGCTTTCTTT. V usage is TRBV5-1 and J usage is TRBJ1-1, with unresolved D. CDR1 and CDR2 (germline): SGHRS, YFSETQ. Between the trimmed V and J ends, which lost 2 bases and 0 bases, there was a span of 8 bases. The CDR3 covers 14 residues.